What follows are 9 T cell receptor beta chains derived from one specimen sequenced in a study of blood T cell repertoires in COVID-19. The protocol was immunoSEQ multiplex PCR, while the TCRdb copy is restricted to in-frame clones and leaves out a portion. The sample shows about 180,000 clones, 86% of them seen only once. The sample comprised peripheral blood. The receptors originated from a man between 70 and 80 years old with active or convalescent COVID-19.

Here the CDR3 DNA reads TGTGCCAGCAGTTTCTTGGGGGAGGGCACAGATACGCAGTATTTT. Protein sequence: CASSFLGEGTDTQYF. The J gene is TRBJ2-3, the V gene TRBV28; D perhaps matches TRBD2 (6 bases). V was cut by 3 bases and J by 1 base, with 11 bases left in between. The CDR3 loop spans 15 amino acids. Germline V gene sequence: CDR1 MDHEN, CDR2 SYDVKM. Complete variable domain (other parts from reference TRBV28 and TRBJ2-3): DVKVTQSSRYLVKRTGEKVFLECVQDMDHENMFWYRQDPGLGLRLIYFSYDVKMKEKGDIPEGYSVSREKKERFSLILESASTNQTSMYLCASSFLGEGTDTQYFGPGTRLTVL.

The chain recombines TRBV5-1 with TRBJ1-4; weak D call: TRBD1 (5 bases). The CDR3 contains 17 residues. Looked up from germline, CDR1 is SGHRS and CDR2 is YFSETQ. The V end lost 3 bases, the J end lost 5 bases, and 20 bases lay between the germline ends. For the CDR3, the DNA is TGCGCCAGCAGCTCCCGACCTTTGACAGAAGGAAATGAAAAACTGTTTTTT. Its protein is CASSSRPLTEGNEKLFF.

This clone occurred a few times. V is TRBV7-2 and J is TRBJ1-2; maybe TRBD1 (5 bases). This CDR3 region has 14 residues. Germline values: CDR1 SGHTA, CDR2 FQGNSA. The V end was cut by 3 bases, the J end by 8 bases, with 16 bases between. The CDR3 region is CASSLASGREGYTF. For the CDR3, the DNA is TGTGCCAGCAGCTTGGCGTCGGGGCGGGAAGGCTACACCTTC.

The J gene is TRBJ1-5, the V gene TRBV28; D gene uncertain. Trimming stripped 6 bases from V and 4 bases from J, with 16 bases between. Germline lookup yields CDR1 MDHEN and CDR2 SYDVKM. The CDR3 spans 15 residues. The CDR3 DNA reads as TGTGCCAGCAGCCCGCCGGGAGGGCGGAATCAGCCCCAGCATTTT. It specifies CASSPPGGRNQPQHF. Full variable domain (remainder filled in from reference TRBV28 and TRBJ1-5): DVKVTQSSRYLVKRTGEKVFLECVQDMDHENMFWYRQDPGLGLRLIYFSYDVKMKEKGDIPEGYSVSREKKERFSLILESASTNQTSMYLCASSPPGGRNQPQHFGDGTRLSIL.

This clone was counted between two and nine times. The chain has TRBV5-8 and TRBJ1-2; tentatively, D is TRBD1 (6 bases). V was trimmed by 4 bases and J by 0 bases, leaving 10 bases between them. From germline, CDR1 is SGHTS and CDR2 YDEGEE. This CDR3 is 14 amino acids long. CDR3 amino acids: CASSLGATNYGYTF. The CDR3 DNA reads TGTGCCAGCAGCCTGGGGGCCACTAACTATGGCTACACCTTC.

V and J are TRBV3-1 (or the pseudogene TRBV3-2) and TRBJ1-1, with D maybe TRBD1 (5 bases). The germline CDR1 and CDR2 sequences are LGHDT and YNNKEL (reference sequence). This CDR3 has 11 residues. The germline V and J ends were trimmed by 5 bases and 6 bases, with 7 bases remaining between them. Here the CDR3 reads CASSWGSEAFF. The CDR3 nucleotides are TGTGCCAGCAGCTGGGGCTCTGAAGCTTTCTTT.

This clone was observed once. This sequence joins TRBV28 and TRBJ2-3, with a tentative D call TRBD2 (6 bases). Germline CDR1 is MDHEN and CDR2 is SYDVKM. Trimming removed 7 bases at V and 1 base at J, with 12 bases between. This CDR3 contains 14 residues. The DNA for the CDR3 is TGTGCCAGCATGTTAGCGGCGCGCACAGATACGCAGTATTTT. As protein: CASMLAARTDTQYF.

With respect to this clone: Other DNA sequences from this sample encode an identical CDR3 as well. The chain employs TRBV6-5 and TRBJ1-5; no clear D gene. The CDR3 sequence is 15 residues long. Trimming removed 0 bases from V and 7 bases from J, with 13 bases in between. Germline lookup yields CDR1 MNHEY and CDR2 SVGAGI. This chain's CDR3 is CASSYSRGSNQPQHF. CDR3 nucleotides: TGTGCCAGCAGTTACTCGAGAGGGTCAAACCAGCCCCAGCATTTT.

This chain links TRBV11-3 with TRBJ2-3, with 13 bases that match TRBD2. The CDR3 is 16 amino acids. Germline V gene sequence: CDR1 SGHNT, CDR2 YENEEA. Trimming at V came to 3 bases and at J to 8 bases, leaving 8 bases not matched to a gene. CDR3 sequence (DNA): TGTGCCAGCAGCTTTGGAGGGGGACTAGCGGGATCTACGCAGTATTTT. It yields the protein CASSFGGGLAGSTQYF.